This T cell receptor beta chain was sequenced during a study of a mutant IDH1 vaccine in newly diagnosed glioma. In the case of this clone: The antigen remains unidentified.

As for time point: week 11, during vaccination. Vaccine doses each comprised 300 ug of mutant IDH1 20-mer peptide, with topical imiquimod. Germline CDR1 and CDR2: SQVTM and ANQGSEA. This CDR3 has 12 amino acids. V shed 2 bases and J shed 5 bases, with 9 bases lying between them. Generated by immunoSEQ multiplex PCR, the TCRdb table keeps only in-frame clones and is missing some. The sample gives fewer than 65,000 clones, approximately 80% of which show up once; around 5.7% is in the top ten. This receptor was obtained from a man aged 50-59 years with glioma. The starting material was PBMCs, obtained from a glioma patient whose treatment included an IDH1 peptide vaccine. This chain uses TRBV29-1 with TRBJ2-5, with D possibly being TRBD1 or TRBD2 (5 bases each). The CDR3 bases are TGCAGCGTTGAATGGGGGATGGAGACCCAGTACTTC. It is translated as CSVEWGMETQYF.